Sequencing of this T cell receptor beta chain was carried out in a study of CD8+ T cells in alopecia areata. The treatment denotes: oral pan-JAK inhibitor, 5-10 mg twice daily. Overall study results and limits: Lesional scalp exceeded normal scalp in clonality, especially in alopecia totalis/universalis. Resident alphabeta T-cell populations of normal skin are likewise subject to sequencing in scalp samples.

The CDR3 loop spans 13 amino acids. V shed 7 bases, J shed 3 bases, and the junction held 6 bases outside the gene matches. Germline V CDR1 and CDR2: SQVTM, ANQGSEA. In its sample, this clone was seen a few times. Antigen specificity is unknown. RNA was isolated and reverse transcribed to cDNA, the sequencing template. TCRdb's copy holds only in-frame clones and misses some; the assay was immunoSEQ multiplex PCR. The sample has 64,000 or so clones, more than 45% seen once. The specimen comprised CD8+ T cells sorted from blood, sampled at approximately week 36, from a patient treated with tofacitinib. The chain combines TRBV29-1 with TRBJ2-1; 7 bases match TRBD1. This TCR was sampled from a human donor with alopecia areata. The CDR3 region is CSARDSDYNEQFF. The CDR3 DNA is TGCAGCGCAAGGGACAGTGACTACAATGAGCAGTTCTTC.